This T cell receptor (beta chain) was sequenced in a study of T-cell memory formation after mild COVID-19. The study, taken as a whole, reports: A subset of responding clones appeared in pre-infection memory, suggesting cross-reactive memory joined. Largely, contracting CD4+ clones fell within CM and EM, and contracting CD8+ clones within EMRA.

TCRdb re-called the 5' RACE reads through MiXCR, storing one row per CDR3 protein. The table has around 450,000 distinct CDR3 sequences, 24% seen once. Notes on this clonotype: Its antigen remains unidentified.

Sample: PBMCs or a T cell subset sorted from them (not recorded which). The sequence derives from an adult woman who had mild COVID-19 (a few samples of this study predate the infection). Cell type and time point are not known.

CDR3 DNA sequence: TGTGCCAGCAGCCAAGATGTAGGGGCGGCCAACGTCCTGACTTTC. This gives the protein CASSQDVGAANVLTF. The gene calls are TRBV3-1 and TRBJ2-6, with a possible D match to TRBD1 (5 bases). Trimming removed 0 bases at V and 6 bases at J, with 9 bases between. Germline V CDR1 and CDR2: LGHDT, YNNKEL (reference sequence). The CDR3 length is 15 residues.